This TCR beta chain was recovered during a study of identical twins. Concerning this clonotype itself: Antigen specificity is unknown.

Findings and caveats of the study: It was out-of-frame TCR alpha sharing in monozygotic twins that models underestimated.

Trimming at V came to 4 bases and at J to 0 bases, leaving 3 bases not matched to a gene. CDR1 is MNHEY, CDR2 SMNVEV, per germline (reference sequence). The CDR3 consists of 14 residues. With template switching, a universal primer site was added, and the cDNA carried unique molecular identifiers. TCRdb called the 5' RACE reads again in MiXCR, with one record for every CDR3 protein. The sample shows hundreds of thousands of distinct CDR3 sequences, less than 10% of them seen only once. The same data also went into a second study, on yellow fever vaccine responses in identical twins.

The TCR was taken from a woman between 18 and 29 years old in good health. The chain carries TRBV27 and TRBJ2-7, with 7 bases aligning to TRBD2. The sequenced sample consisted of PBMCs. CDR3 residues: CASSSSGDSYEQYF. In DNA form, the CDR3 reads TGTGCCAGCAGTTCCAGCGGGGACTCCTACGAGCAGTACTTC.